The 22 T cell receptor beta chains presented below share a single source sample, sequenced in a study of cytotoxic CD8 clonotypes in ibrutinib-treated CLL. The protocol was immunoSEQ multiplex PCR, while the TCRdb copy is restricted to in-frame clones and leaves out a portion. The data show roughly 220,000 clones, with 75% to 80% seen just once and about 10% held by the top ten. The material was PBMCs, obtained after 12 months of ibrutinib treatment. The receptors derive from a human donor with chronic lymphocytic leukemia.

V is TRBV11-2 and J is TRBJ2-7, with 7 bases matching TRBD1. CDR3 length equals 12 residues. Germline V gene lookup returns CDR1 SGHAT and CDR2 FQNNGV. Trimming took 4 bases from V and 6 from J; bases not matched to a gene: 3. The DNA of the CDR3 is TGTGCCAGCAGCTCAGGGGGATTCGAGCAGTACTTC. Amino acids: CASSSGGFEQYF.

Concerning this clone: Mismatch with germline at one junction end may stem from a read error. This chain uses TRBV2 with TRBJ1-1, with no clear D. Germline V gene sequence: CDR1 SNHLY, CDR2 FYNNEI. The CDR3 extends over 13 amino acids. The CDR3 region is CASSFSGNNEAFF. For the CDR3, the DNA is TGTGCCAGCAGTTTCTCGGGGAACAATGAAGCTTTCTTT.

The DNA of the CDR3 is TGTGCCAGAAGCCCCAGGGGGCGCAACGTGAGCGAGCAGTACTTC. This encodes CARSPRGRNVSEQYF. The chain joins TRBV5-3 to TRBJ2-7; TRBD1 aligns across 8 bases. TRBV5-3 is reported as an ORF; its role is uncertain. The V and J ends lost 4 bases and 6 bases, in that order; junction bases with no gene match: 12. The CDR3 has 15 residues.

About this clone itself: This may be a read error, as it is one base from a much larger clone. V gene TRBV5-1 combines with J gene TRBJ2-2; the D is unclear. Trimming took off 0 bases at V and 6 bases at J, with 6 bases between the two ends. The CDR3 is 13 amino acids. Germline values: CDR1 SGHRS, CDR2 YFSETQ. In DNA form, the CDR3 reads TGCGCCAGCAGCTTGGCCCAGGCCGGGGAGCTGTTTTTT. Its protein product is CASSLAQAGELFF.

The J gene is TRBJ2-7, the V gene TRBV2, with TRBD2 matching over 8 bases. CDR1 is SNHLY, CDR2 FYNNEI, per germline. The J segment lost 4 bases and the V segment lost 6 bases, leaving 14 bases of the junction unmatched. The CDR3 is made up of 16 amino acids. The CDR3 here is CASRINQGLVTYEQYF. DNA of the CDR3: TGTGCCAGCAGAATTAACCAGGGACTAGTCACGTACGAGCAGTACTTC. The full variable domain, with the rest looked up from reference TRBV2 and TRBJ2-7, is EPEVTQTPSHQVTQMGQEVILRCVPISNHLYFYWYRQILGQKVEFLVSFYNNEISEKSEIFDDQFSVERPDGSNFTLKIRSTKLEDSAMYFCASRINQGLVTYEQYFGPGTRLTVT.

CDR3 nucleotides: TGTGCCAGCAGCCTGGACGGTACCTACGAGCAGTACTTC. Translating gives CASSLDGTYEQYF. The rearrangement uses TRBV9 and TRBJ2-7; D gene unclear. This CDR3 is 13 amino acids long. V lost 4 bases and J lost 2, with 10 bases in between. CDR1 SGDLS and CDR2 YYNGEE come from the germline V gene.

Note on this clone: The same CDR3 arises from other DNA sequences in this sample as well. This sequence joins TRBV29-1 and TRBJ1-1, with D tentatively TRBD1 (6 bases). CDR3 length equals 13 residues. Trimming took off 6 bases at V and 1 base at J, with 12 bases between the two ends. Germline lookup yields CDR1 SQVTM and CDR2 ANQGSEA. The CDR3 sequence is CSVARTANTEAFF. The CDR3, as DNA: TGCAGCGTAGCAAGGACAGCGAACACTGAAGCTTTCTTT.

The chain joins TRBV28 to TRBJ1-2, with a tentative D call TRBD1 (6 bases). V lost 11 bases to trimming and J lost 8 bases, with 15 bases between them. Germline V CDR1 and CDR2: MDHEN, SYDVKM. The CDR3 has 11 amino acids. CDR3 sequence (DNA): TGTGCCGCGGGCGGCGGGGGCGGCTACACCTTC. Amino acid sequence: CAAGGGGGYTF.

The chain uses TRBV9 and TRBJ2-2; either TRBD1 or TRBD2 may supply D (5 bases each). CDR1 and CDR2 (germline): SGDLS, YYNGEE. The CDR3 sequence is 15 residues long. Trimming removed 2 bases from V and 5 bases from J, with 13 bases in between. Here the CDR3 reads CASSVLGERTGELFF. The CDR3 DNA sequence: TGTGCCAGCAGCGTTTTGGGGGAGAGAACCGGGGAGCTGTTTTTT.

This chain links TRBV30 with TRBJ2-1, with 8 bases matching TRBD1. The V gene's germline CDR1 is GTSNPN and CDR2 SVGIG (reference sequence). This CDR3 spans 15 amino acids. V lost 4 bases, J lost 2 bases, and 7 bases stayed unmatched. CDR3 DNA sequence: TGTGCCTGGACTGCCGGGACAGGACCCTACAATGAGCAGTTCTTC. It specifies CAWTAGTGPYNEQFF.

The chain employs TRBV6-5 and TRBJ2-7; 9 bases line up with TRBD2. Germline loops: CDR1 MNHEY, CDR2 SVGAGI. The CDR3 contains 13 residues. J was trimmed by 6 bases and V by 7 bases; bases with no gene match: 7. The CDR3 DNA follows: TGTGCCAGCAATGGGCGGGGGGGCAGCGAGCAGTACTTC. Translated, it gives CASNGRGGSEQYF.

The chain is built from TRBV4-2 and TRBJ2-3; the D gene could be TRBD1 or TRBD2 (7 bases each). The CDR3 extends over 16 amino acids. V lost 2 bases to trimming and J lost 4 bases, with 16 bases between them. Germline V gene lookup returns CDR1 LGHNA and CDR2 YNFKEQ. Here the CDR3 DNA reads TGTGCCAGCAGCCAAAGGGGGCCGGGAGGCGCAGATACGCAGTATTTT. It specifies CASSQRGPGGADTQYF.

The V call is TRBV9, the J call TRBJ2-3, with 8 bases identical to TRBD2. V trimming: 4 bases; J trimming: 3 bases; junction bases outside the gene matches: 10. Germline values: CDR1 SGDLS, CDR2 YYNGEE. The CDR3 runs 16 residues. The CDR3 reads CASSPRGGEGTDTQYF. CDR3 nucleotide sequence: TGTGCCAGCAGCCCCCGGGGGGGAGAGGGGACAGATACGCAGTATTTT. Supplemented by reference TRBV9 and TRBJ2-3, the full variable domain reads DSGVTQTPKHLITATGQRVTLRCSPRSGDLSVYWYQQSLDQGLQFLIQYYNGEERAKGNILERFSAQQFPDLHSELNLSSLELGDSALYFCASSPRGGEGTDTQYFGPGTRLTVL.

This clone has just a few counts. This rearrangement joins TRBV7-9 to TRBJ2-1; D ambiguous. Trimming removed 4 bases from V and 0 bases from J, with 4 bases in between. Germline CDR1 SEHNR, CDR2 FQNEAQ (reference sequence). The CDR3 is 13 residues long. The CDR3: CASSSSSYNEQFF. The CDR3 bases are TGTGCCAGCAGCTCGAGCTCCTACAATGAGCAGTTCTTC.

This clone was seen many times. The chain couples TRBV7-9 to TRBJ1-2, with 8 bases fitting TRBD1. CDR3 size: 12 residues. With V trimmed by 8 bases and J by 8 bases, 7 bases remained unmatched. CDR1 is SEHNR and CDR2 is FQNEAQ in the germline V gene (reference sequence). In DNA form, the CDR3 reads TGTGCCAGCGACCAGGGGGCGCGAGGCTACACCTTC. Translation: CASDQGARGYTF.

V is TRBV11-1 and J is TRBJ2-1; TRBD2 aligns across 12 bases. The length of the CDR3 is 16 residues. V lost 6 bases to trimming and J lost 6 bases; unmatched junction nucleotides: 9. Per the germline V gene, CDR1 is SGHAT and CDR2 is FQDESV (reference sequence). CDR3 protein: CASRPSLAGGPNEQFF. Written as DNA, the CDR3 is TGTGCCAGCAGACCTTCACTAGCGGGAGGCCCCAATGAGCAGTTCTTC.

The chain employs TRBV6-5 and TRBJ1-1; 8 nucleotides match TRBD1. CDR3 length: 14 residues. Trimming at V came to 2 bases and at J to 4 bases, leaving 3 bases not matched to a gene. Germline CDR1 MNHEY, CDR2 SVGAGI. CDR3 bases: TGTGCCAGCAGTTACGATGACAGGGGCACTGAAGCTTTCTTT. Its protein is CASSYDDRGTEAFF.

This clone occurred once. The chain couples TRBV2 to TRBJ2-3, with D perhaps TRBD1 or TRBD2 (5 bases each). Germline lookup yields CDR1 SNHLY and CDR2 FYNNEI. V was cut by 4 bases and J by 7 bases, with 9 bases left in between. The CDR3 loop spans 12 amino acids. Here the CDR3 reads CASSGDENTQYF. CDR3 sequence (DNA): TGTGCCAGCAGTGGGGACGAGAATACGCAGTATTTT.

The rearrangement uses TRBV5-1 and TRBJ2-5; 7 bases fit TRBD1. The germline CDR1 and CDR2 sequences are SGHRS and YFSETQ. This CDR3 spans 14 amino acids. The V segment lost 0 bases and the J segment 6 bases; nucleotides outside the gene matches: 5. CDR3 protein: CASSLEGGAKTQYF. The CDR3 nucleotides read TGCGCCAGCAGCTTGGAAGGGGGCGCGAAGACCCAGTACTTC.

The J gene is TRBJ1-2, the V gene TRBV5-5; TRBD1 aligns across 8 bases. Germline V gives CDR1 SGHKS, CDR2 YYEKEE (reference sequence). J lost 5 bases, V lost 2 bases, and 2 bases had no gene match. This CDR3 is 13 amino acids long. The CDR3 sequence is CASSFRTGYGYTF. The CDR3 DNA follows: TGTGCCAGCAGCTTTAGGACAGGGTATGGCTACACCTTC.

The V and J genes are TRBV10-3 and TRBJ1-1, with no clear D. Germline assignment: CDR1 ENHRY and CDR2 SYGVKD. This CDR3 comprises 13 residues. The V end was cut by 7 bases, the J end by 1 base, with 10 bases between. The CDR3 DNA is TGTGCCATCACTCCCTTGCAGAACACTGAAGCTTTCTTT. Protein product: CAITPLQNTEAFF.

This chain joins TRBV18 and TRBJ2-7; no clear D gene. CDR1 KGHSH and CDR2 LQKENI come from the germline V gene. The CDR3 consists of 15 residues. The germline V and J ends were trimmed by 3 bases and 4 bases, with 16 bases remaining between them. CDR3 loop: CASSPAGPGGYEQYF. CDR3 coding DNA: TGTGCCAGCTCACCGGCCGGACCAGGTGGATACGAGCAGTACTTC.